This paragraph reports one T cell receptor beta chain. Sequenced by immunoSEQ multiplex PCR; TCRdb stores in-frame clones only, minus some. This sample carries roughly 250,000 clones, 80% to 90% of them seen once, and the ten largest clones take around 4.5%. The entry originates in a study of blood T cell repertoires in COVID-19. Study-level information: Acute and convalescent COVID-19 specimens originated in the United States, Italy and Spain.

Adults between about 18 and 89 years of age took part from 20 to 25 US areas. Allocation to cohorts depended on clinical history reported by the participants. This CDR3 is built from 16 residues. Germline V lookup: CDR1 SGHVS, CDR2 FQNEAQ. V trimming: 6 bases; J trimming: 7 bases; junction bases outside the gene matches: 12. The origin of this receptor is a woman aged 25 to 39 who had recovered from COVID-19. J is TRBJ2-3 and V is TRBV7-8; TRBD1 matches at 11 bases. Sequenced material: PBMCs or T cells enriched from blood (not recorded which). The DNA for the CDR3 is TGTGCCAGCAGTAGGGGACAGGGGGTTGTCTCGAATACGCAGTATTTT. This gives the protein CASSRGQGVVSNTQYF. Filled out from reference TRBV7-8 and TRBJ2-3, the complete variable domain reads GAGVSQSPRYKVAKRGQDVALRCDPISGHVSLFWYQQALGQGPEFLTYFQNEAQLDKSGLPSDRFFAERPEGSVSTLKIQRTQQEDSAVYLCASSRGQGVVSNTQYFGPGTRLTVL.